This is a list of T cell receptor beta chains from one sample in a study of cytomegalovirus exposure and HLA in healthy donors. Repertoires were generated with immunoSEQ multiplex PCR, while TCRdb's copy carries only in-frame clones and drops some. This table holds some 140,000 clones, 70% to 80% found once. The specimen was PBMCs. Receptors were obtained from a middle-aged man in good health and CMV-seropositive. The CDR3 runs from the conserved cysteine through the conserved F or W. D genes are given only for firm matches. Clone size appears in some rows only: once, few, many, or a class for an expanded clone.

V	D	J	size	DNA	CDR3
TRBV2	NA	TRBJ2-7	few	TGTGCCAGCAGTTTCATGGAAGAGGGCTACGAGCAGTACTTC	CASSFMEEGYEQYF
TRBV10-1	NA	TRBJ1-1	NA	TGCGCCAGCAGTGGGGTTGGGCTTCACACTGAAGCTTTCTTT	CASSGVGLHTEAFF
TRBV6-1	NA	TRBJ2-4	NA	TGTGCCAGCAGTGTGGAGGGTTGGACCAAAAACATTCAGTACTTC	CASSVEGWTKNIQYF
TRBV28	NA	TRBJ2-7	NA	TGTGCCAGCAGTCCTTCAGACTCCTACGAGCAGTACTTC	CASSPSDSYEQYF
TRBV27	NA	TRBJ1-2	NA	TGTGCCAGCAGTTTATGGGCAGGGCTTCGTGGTGGCTACACCTTC	CASSLWAGLRGGYTF
TRBV18	TRBD1	TRBJ1-6	NA	TGTGCCAGCTCACGCGAAAATACAGGGGCCAATTCACCCCTCCACTTT	CASSRENTGANSPLHF
TRBV2	TRBD2	TRBJ2-1	NA	TGTGCCAGCAGCCCTGTGGCTAGCGGGAACAATGAGCAGTTCTTC	CASSPVASGNNEQFF
TRBV19	TRBD1	TRBJ2-7	once	TGTGCCAGTAGTAAGGGACAGAGACCCTTGGAGCAGTACTTC	CASSKGQRPLEQYF
TRBV18	TRBD1	TRBJ1-4	NA	TGTGCCAGCTCACCTCCGGGACAGGGGAAAACTAATGAAAAACTGTTTTTT	CASSPPGQGKTNEKLFF
TRBV6-4	TRBD2	TRBJ2-7	once	TGTGCCAGCAGTGAGTCCAGCGGGAGAGCCGAGCAGTACTTC	CASSESSGRAEQYF
TRBV7-9	TRBD1	TRBJ1-4	NA	TGTGCCAGCAGCGTGTCGGGACAGAGTAATGAAAAACTGTTTTTT	CASSVSGQSNEKLFF
TRBV4-1	NA	TRBJ1-2	NA	TGCGCCAGCAGCCAATGGTCCGGGGTTAACTATGGCTACACCTTC	CASSQWSGVNYGYTF
TRBV2	NA	TRBJ1-5	NA	TGTGCCAGCAGTCCGAGTAGCAATCAGCCCCAGCATTTT	CASSPSSNQPQHF
TRBV28	NA	TRBJ1-6	NA	TGTGCCAGCAGCCAACGGGGGACCGCGATTAATAATTCACCCCTCCACTTT	CASSQRGTAINNSPLHF
TRBV19	NA	TRBJ2-7	NA	TGTGCCAGTAGTATATTCGGGGAAGGCGAGCAGTACTTC	CASSIFGEGEQYF
TRBV19	NA	TRBJ1-5	NA	TGTGCCAGTAGTACCCCGGGGTATAGCAATCAGCCCCAGCATTTT	CASSTPGYSNQPQHF
TRBV6-1	TRBD1	TRBJ1-5	NA	TGTGCCAGCAGTGAACTAGGGGGCGGTCAGCCCCAGCATTTT	CASSELGGGQPQHF
TRBV30	TRBD2	TRBJ2-3	NA	TGTGCCTGGACATCGGGGACTAGCCCAACTACCCCGCAGTATTTT	CAWTSGTSPTTPQYF
TRBV21-1	NA	TRBJ2-7	NA	TGTGCCAGCAGCAATCAGGGGGCCTACGAGCAGTACTTC	CASSNQGAYEQYF
TRBV5-1	NA	TRBJ2-7	few	TGCGCCAGCAGGAGGAGGGCAGGGATAGATGAGCAGTACTTC	CASRRRAGIDEQYF
TRBV5-6	NA	TRBJ1-1	NA	TGTGCCAGCAGCTACATTATGAACACTGAAGCTTTCTTT	CASSYIMNTEAFF
TRBV5-6	NA	TRBJ2-3	NA	TGTGCCAGCGTGGAGGGGGGCGGGAGTGCAGATACGCAGTATTTT	CASVEGGGSADTQYF
TRBV30	NA	TRBJ1-2	NA	TGTGCCTGGAGTTCCCCAGGAGGGGCCGGGGGCTACACCTTC	CAWSSPGGAGGYTF
TRBV10-2	NA	TRBJ2-6	NA	TGCGCCAGCAGGAGGGGGGGCGGTGGGGCCAACGTCCTGACTTTC	CASRRGGGGANVLTF
TRBV18	TRBD1	TRBJ2-2	NA	TGTGCCAGCTCACCAAAGGGGGACAGGAACACCGGGGAGCTGTTTTTT	CASSPKGDRNTGELFF
TRBV7-3	NA	TRBJ1-2	NA	TGTGCCAGCAGCCCCCAAAGCAGGGGCGACTATGGCTACACCTTC	CASSPQSRGDYGYTF
TRBV12-5	NA	TRBJ2-3	NA	TGTGCTAGTGGTTCCCACCCCCGAGGCACAGATACGCAGTATTTT	CASGSHPRGTDTQYF
TRBV20-1	NA	TRBJ1-1	NA	TGCAGTACGGACAGAGACTTCGAAGCTTTCTTT	CSTDRDFEAFF
TRBV7-8	NA	TRBJ2-5	NA	TGTGCCAGCAGCTTAGAGCGCACCCTAGAGACCCAGTACTTC	CASSLERTLETQYF
TRBV11-2	NA	TRBJ1-1	NA	TGTGCCAGCAGCCTCTCTTCCTTGAACACTGAAGCTTTCTTT	CASSLSSLNTEAFF
TRBV4-1	TRBD2	TRBJ2-3	NA	TGCGCCAGCAGCCAAGGGGGACTAGCGGGAGGGCCGGGTACGCAGTATTTT	CASSQGGLAGGPGTQYF
TRBV27	NA	TRBJ1-3	NA	TGTGCCAGCAGTGCGACCCGGGACTCTGGAAACACCATATATTTT	CASSATRDSGNTIYF
TRBV6-5	NA	TRBJ1-1	NA	TGTGCCAGCAGTTCCGGTGGGGCTCTGGGCACTGAAGCTTTCTTT	CASSSGGALGTEAFF
TRBV4-1	NA	TRBJ1-6	NA	TGCGCCAGCACCCCTATGGGGGCGAGGAATTCACCCCTCCACTTT	CASTPMGARNSPLHF
TRBV7-9	NA	TRBJ2-7	NA	TGTTCCAGCAGCTTGGCAATCTACGAGCAGTACTTC	CSSSLAIYEQYF
TRBV5-1	TRBD2	TRBJ2-3	NA	TGCGCCAGCAGCTTGGCGGCTAGCGGGGGGACAGATACGCAGTATTTT	CASSLAASGGTDTQYF
TRBV11-2	NA	TRBJ2-3	NA	TGTGCCAGCAGCCGGGACTTGGCCGCAGATACGCAGTATTTT	CASSRDLAADTQYF
TRBV30	NA	TRBJ2-3	NA	TGTGCCTGGGGGGACAAGGGCACAGATACGCAGTATTTT	CAWGDKGTDTQYF
TRBV5-4	TRBD2	TRBJ2-3	NA	TGTGCCAGCAGCTTGGGGTCGGGGGGTAGCACAGATACGCAGTATTTT	CASSLGSGGSTDTQYF
TRBV6-5	NA	TRBJ1-6	NA	TGTGCCAGCAGTCGACAGAGCTATAATTCACCCCTCCACTTT	CASSRQSYNSPLHF
TRBV6-1	NA	TRBJ2-1	once	TGTGCCAGCAGTGAGGGGCCTCTGAGGGGGAATGAGCAGTTCTTC	CASSEGPLRGNEQFF
TRBV29-1	TRBD1	TRBJ1-1	once	TGCAGCGTTCAGGACAGGGAGCGAGCTTTCTTT	CSVQDRERAFF
TRBV6-5	TRBD1	TRBJ1-2	NA	TGTGCCAGCAAGGCCCCCAGGGGGCGGAGCGGCTACACCTTC	CASKAPRGRSGYTF
TRBV18	TRBD2	TRBJ2-7	few	TGTGCCAGCTCCCCGAGCGGGGTCTCCTACGAGCAGTACTTC	CASSPSGVSYEQYF
TRBV11-2	NA	TRBJ2-1	few	TGTGCCAGCAGCTTCCCCCCACAGGGTAATGAGCAGTTCTTC	CASSFPPQGNEQFF
TRBV28	NA	TRBJ2-2	once	TGTGCCAGCGAGGACACCTACACCGGGGAGCTGTTTTTT	CASEDTYTGELFF
TRBV30	TRBD1	TRBJ1-6	NA	TGTGCCTGGAGTGTAGGGACAGACAATTCACCCCTCCACTTT	CAWSVGTDNSPLHF
TRBV6-1	TRBD1	TRBJ2-7	NA	TGTGCCAGCAGTACCCGGGACAGGAACTCCTACGAGCAGTACTTC	CASSTRDRNSYEQYF
TRBV19	NA	TRBJ1-1	NA	TGTGCCAGTAGTGGCCGGGGGTTGGGGGGCACTGAAGCTTTCTTT	CASSGRGLGGTEAFF
TRBV2	NA	TRBJ1-5	few	TGTGCCAGCAGTACAGGGAGCAATCAGCCCCAGCATTTT	CASSTGSNQPQHF
TRBV11-2	NA	TRBJ2-7	once	TGTGCCAGCAGCCTCCACCCCCGGGACGAGCAGTACTTC	CASSLHPRDEQYF
TRBV30	TRBD1	TRBJ1-4	few	TGTGCCTGGGGACAGGGAAGGGACGAAAAACTGTTTTTT	CAWGQGRDEKLFF
TRBV29-1	TRBD1	TRBJ1-1	NA	TGCAGCGTCAGGAGAGACAGGGCGAACACTGAAGCTTTCTTT	CSVRRDRANTEAFF
TRBV11-2	TRBD1	TRBJ1-4	NA	TGTGCCAGCAGCTTATCGGGACAGGGTGAGGAAAAACTGTTTTTT	CASSLSGQGEEKLFF
TRBV2	NA	TRBJ2-7	NA	TGTGCCAGCAGTGAAGGGCAGGTGAGCTCCTACGAGCAGTACTTC	CASSEGQVSSYEQYF
TRBV5-1	NA	TRBJ2-3	once	TGCGCCAGCAGCTTGGTTCAGAAACGCACAGATACGCAGTATTTT	CASSLVQKRTDTQYF
TRBV11-2	NA	TRBJ1-2	NA	TGTGCCAGCAGCTCACGGGGGGCGTATCCTAACTATGGCTACACCTTC	CASSSRGAYPNYGYTF
TRBV18	TRBD1	TRBJ2-7	NA	TGTGCCAGCTCACCCGGGACAGGGCTCGGGCGGGAGACATACGAGCAGTACTTC	CASSPGTGLGRETYEQYF